This TCR beta chain was recorded in a study of blood T cells in healthy people across ages. This CDR3 comprises 18 residues. Deletions cut 6 bases from V and 5 bases from J, with 26 bases between. Using a J-beta primer mix together with a sample-barcoded 5' primer, a second PCR was run for about 7 to 12 cycles. There were at least 2.5 million CDR3-containing paired-end reads obtained from each sample. TCRdb called the 5' RACE reads again in MiXCR, with one record for every CDR3 protein. The sample lists 1.5 million to 2 million distinct CDR3 sequences; 49% were seen once. The sample consisted of blood. This receptor was identified in a woman aged 35 to 49 in good health. V and J are TRBV12-3 or TRBV12-4 and TRBJ2-1, with D tentatively TRBD2 (5 bases). This CDR3 is CASSSTTGPSRGHNEQFF. CDR3 DNA: TGTGCCAGCAGCTCAACTACTGGACCCTCGAGAGGGCACAATGAGCAGTTCTTC.